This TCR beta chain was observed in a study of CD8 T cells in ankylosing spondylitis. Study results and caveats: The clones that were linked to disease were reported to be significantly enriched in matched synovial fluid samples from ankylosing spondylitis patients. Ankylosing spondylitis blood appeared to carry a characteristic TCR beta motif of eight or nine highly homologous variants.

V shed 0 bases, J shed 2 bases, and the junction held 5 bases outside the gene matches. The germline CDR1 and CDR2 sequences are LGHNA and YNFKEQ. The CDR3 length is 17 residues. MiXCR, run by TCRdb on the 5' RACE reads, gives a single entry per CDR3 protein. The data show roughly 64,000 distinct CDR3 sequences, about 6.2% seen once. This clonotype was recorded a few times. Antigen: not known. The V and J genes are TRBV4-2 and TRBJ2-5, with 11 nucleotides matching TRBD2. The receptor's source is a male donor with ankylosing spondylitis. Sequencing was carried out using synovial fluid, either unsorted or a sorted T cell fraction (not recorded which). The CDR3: CASSQDGTSGIQETQYF. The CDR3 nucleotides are TGTGCCAGCAGCCAAGATGGGACTAGCGGTATTCAAGAGACCCAGTACTTC.